The T cell receptor beta chain under discussion was sequenced for a study of T cells after yellow fever vaccination. CDR1 and CDR2 (germline): SGHRS, YFSETQ. The CDR3 extends over 15 amino acids. The V gene end was trimmed by 0 bases and the J gene end by 3 bases; junction bases not matched to a gene: 3. MiXCR was run by TCRdb on the 5' RACE reads, yielding one entry per CDR3 protein. The profile shows around 56,000 distinct CDR3 sequences, around 6.2% of them singletons. This sample comprised PBMCs, either bulk or a sorted T-cell subset (CD4+, CD8+, memory, or dextramer-sorted; not recorded which), obtained on the day of the yellow fever booster vaccination. The V gene is TRBV5-1, the J gene TRBJ2-7; 10 bases fit TRBD2. The receptor comes from a man aged 18 to 30 who received the YFV17D yellow fever vaccine. Here the CDR3 DNA reads TGCGCCAGCAGCTTGGTCCCTAGCGGGGGCTACGAGCAGTACTTC. Residues: CASSLVPSGGYEQYF.